The 21 T cell receptor beta chains listed next were all sequenced from one sample in a study of identical twins. One entry per CDR3 protein results from TCRdb running MiXCR on the 5' RACE reads. Here the sample spans under 300,000 distinct CDR3 sequences, 10% to 15% being singletons. These data were also filed under a second study, of yellow fever vaccine responses in identical twins.

Specimen: memory (CD45RO+) T cells sorted from blood. The receptors stem from a woman aged 18-29 years in good health.

This chain uses TRBV7-3 with TRBJ2-5; a possible D gene is TRBD2 (6 bases). Trimming shortened V by 5 bases and J by 4 bases, and 17 bases separated the two germline ends. CDR1 SGHTA and CDR2 FQGTGA come from the germline V gene. This CDR3 has 15 amino acids. Here the CDR3 reads CASSPSGERLETQYF. CDR3 DNA sequence: TGTGCCAGCAGCCCCTCGGGGGAGCGGCTAGAGACCCAGTACTTC.

This clonotype occurred a few times. J is TRBJ2-7 and V is TRBV5-6; D might be TRBD2 (5 bases). The CDR3 spans 16 residues. Germline CDR1 SGHDT, CDR2 YYEEEE. With 0 bases removed from V and 6 bases from J, the gap between germline ends came to 19 bases. The CDR3 is CASSLGQVPGGSEQYF. The CDR3 DNA is TGTGCCAGCAGCTTGGGCCAGGTTCCGGGTGGGAGCGAGCAGTACTTC.

The V gene is TRBV12-3 or TRBV12-4, the J gene TRBJ2-7, with a possible D match to TRBD1 (5 bases). The CDR3 is 14 amino acids. Trimming shortened V by 3 bases and J by 0 bases, and 9 bases separated the two germline ends. CDR3 coding DNA: TGTGCCAGCAGTTTTTCAGGGTTCTCCTACGAGCAGTACTTC. Translating it yields CASSFSGFSYEQYF.

This clonotype occurred once. V and J are TRBV6-2 or TRBV6-3 and TRBJ1-5; D remains unclear. This CDR3 is 12 amino acids long. Germline V gene sequence: CDR1 MNHEY, CDR2 SVGEGT. V was pared by 7 bases and J by 3 bases, with 7 bases between. The CDR3 reads CASNQPNQPQHF. The CDR3 DNA reads as TGTGCCAGCAACCAACCCAATCAGCCCCAGCATTTT.

The rearrangement uses TRBV11-3 and TRBJ1-1, with 9 nucleotides matching TRBD1. The CDR3 is made up of 15 amino acids. The germline V gene has CDR1 SGHNT and CDR2 YENEEA. With 5 bases clipped from V and 2 bases from J, the junction kept 6 bases outside the gene matches. The CDR3 sequence: CASSPVGQGNTEAFF. The CDR3 DNA reads as TGTGCCAGCAGCCCAGTGGGACAGGGTAACACTGAAGCTTTCTTT.

This clonotype was seen many times. The chain employs TRBV3-1 and TRBJ2-3, with 8 bases aligning to TRBD1. The J segment lost 1 base and the V segment lost 4 bases, leaving 7 bases of the junction unmatched. The CDR3 covers 16 residues. The V gene's germline CDR1 is LGHDT and CDR2 YNNKEL (reference sequence). CDR3 sequence: CASSPRMGQGTDTQYF. CDR3 coding DNA: TGTGCCAGCAGCCCGCGAATGGGACAGGGCACAGATACGCAGTATTTT.

This clonotype was recorded many times. The chain carries TRBV29-1 and TRBJ2-6; D possibly uses TRBD1 or TRBD2 (7 bases each). V was shortened by 2 bases and J by 0 bases, with 17 bases between the two germline ends. This CDR3 is built from 18 residues. Per the germline V gene, CDR1 is SQVTM and CDR2 is ANQGSEA. CDR3 sequence (DNA): TGCAGCGTTGAAACCCAGGGGGGGGTTAGCTCTGGGGCCAACGTCCTGACTTTC. It yields the protein CSVETQGGVSSGANVLTF.

This clonotype was recorded at least ten times. The chain carries TRBV6-4 and TRBJ2-2; perhaps TRBD1 as D (7 bases). CDR3 size: 14 residues. Trimming stripped 6 bases from V and 6 bases from J, with 14 bases between. Germline lookup yields CDR1 MRHNA and CDR2 SNTAGT. The CDR3 loop is CASSAGGQSGELFF. The CDR3 coding sequence is TGTGCCAGCAGCGCCGGGGGACAGTCCGGGGAGCTGTTTTTT.

This clonotype was counted at least ten times. The V and J genes are TRBV12-3 or TRBV12-4 and TRBJ2-2; 8 bases align to TRBD2. The CDR3 is 14 residues long. V was pared by 3 bases and J by 5 bases, with 2 bases of the junction left unmatched. CDR3 amino acids: CASSFPGGTGELFF. CDR3 DNA sequence: TGTGCCAGCAGTTTTCCGGGAGGGACCGGGGAGCTGTTTTTT.

CDR3 in DNA: TGCAGCGTTGAATTTACTAGCGGGAGGCCTGCCGGGGAGCTGTTTTTT. Protein sequence: CSVEFTSGRPAGELFF. The rearrangement uses TRBV29-1 and TRBJ2-2; 12 nucleotides align to TRBD2. With 2 bases clipped from V and 6 bases from J, the junction kept 7 bases outside the gene matches. The CDR3 consists of 16 residues. Germline-derived CDR1 and CDR2 are SQVTM and ANQGSEA.

The rearrangement links TRBV6-2 or TRBV6-3 to TRBJ2-3; D is perhaps TRBD2 (5 bases). Deletions cut 2 bases from V and 1 base from J, with 10 bases between. The germline V gene encodes CDR1 MNHEY and CDR2 SVGEGT. The CDR3 spans 15 residues. The CDR3 DNA follows: TGTGCCAGCAGTTACCGGGTTAGCGGCACAGATACGCAGTATTTT. Amino acids: CASSYRVSGTDTQYF.

This clonotype appeared many times. The V call is TRBV6-2 or TRBV6-3, the J call TRBJ2-7; possibly TRBD1 for D (6 bases). Germline assignment: CDR1 MNHEY and CDR2 SVGEGT. Trimming shortened V by 5 bases and J by 0 bases, and 11 bases separated the two germline ends. The CDR3 has 14 residues. The CDR3 sequence is CASSQGTFSYEQYF. The CDR3 nucleotides read TGTGCCAGCAGTCAAGGGACATTCTCCTACGAGCAGTACTTC.

This chain joins TRBV20-1 and TRBJ2-3, with TRBD2 matching 8 bases. Germline CDR1 and CDR2: DFQATT and SNEGSKA (reference sequence). CDR3 length equals 18 residues. The CDR3 loop reads CSSWGLASGLGGVDTQYF. CDR3 in DNA: TGCAGCTCCTGGGGCCTGGCTAGCGGGTTGGGGGGTGTCGATACGCAGTATTTT.

This clonotype was found a few times. The rearrangement uses TRBV5-1 and TRBJ2-1; D is possibly TRBD2 (5 bases). Deletions cut 5 bases from V and 8 bases from J, with 17 bases between. The CDR3 length is 14 residues. Germline V gene lookup returns CDR1 SGHRS and CDR2 YFSETQ. Here the CDR3 reads CASSETPAGDEQFF. CDR3 nucleotides: TGCGCCAGCAGTGAGACCCCCGCCGGGGATGAGCAGTTCTTC.

J is TRBJ2-7 and V is TRBV4-1, with a possible D match to TRBD1 (5 bases). Trimming removed 0 bases from V and 0 bases from J, with 9 bases in between. This CDR3 region has 15 residues. The germline V gene has CDR1 MGHRA and CDR2 YSYEKL. The CDR3 loop is CASSQEDRSSYEQYF. The DNA of the CDR3 is TGCGCCAGCAGCCAAGAAGACAGATCCTCCTACGAGCAGTACTTC.

This clonotype was counted a few times. In DNA, the CDR3 is TGTGCCAGCCGGAGCGGGAGGGCCTCTACCGGGGAGCTGTTTTTT. Translated, it gives CASRSGRASTGELFF. The V call is TRBV6-1, the J call TRBJ2-2; TRBD2 aligns across 10 bases. Germline V gene sequence: CDR1 MNHNS, CDR2 SASEGT. V dropped 8 bases and J dropped 5; count of bases not matched to a gene: 8. This CDR3 contains 15 residues.

This chain links TRBV2 with TRBJ2-4; 8 nucleotides align to TRBD1. The CDR3 sequence is 16 residues long. V was clipped by 5 bases and J by 9 bases; unmatched bases: 15. Germline V gene lookup returns CDR1 SNHLY and CDR2 FYNNEI. CDR3 sequence: CASSKGTGKSEGIQYF. Here the CDR3 DNA reads TGTGCCAGCAGTAAAGGGACAGGAAAAAGTGAGGGCATTCAGTACTTC. Full variable domain (outside the CDR3, taken from reference TRBV2 and TRBJ2-4): EPEVTQTPSHQVTQMGQEVILRCVPISNHLYFYWYRQILGQKVEFLVSFYNNEISEKSEIFDDQFSVERPDGSNFTLKIRSTKLEDSAMYFCASSKGTGKSEGIQYFGAGTRLSVL.

This clonotype was detected a few times. This rearrangement joins TRBV7-9 to TRBJ2-1; tentatively, D is TRBD2 (5 bases). Trimming shortened V by 4 bases and J by 0 bases, and 13 bases separated the two germline ends. The CDR3 sequence is 16 residues long. Germline V CDR1 and CDR2: SEHNR, FQNEAQ (reference sequence). CDR3 bases: TGTGCCAGCAGCTCTTCCGGGATCTTCTCCTACAATGAGCAGTTCTTC. Its translation: CASSSSGIFSYNEQFF.

This clonotype was seen a few times. The chain carries TRBV6-1 and TRBJ1-1; TRBD1 agrees at 9 bases. The ends lost 2 bases at V and 5 bases at J; junction bases unmatched: 6. The CDR3 contains 15 residues. Germline V gene sequence: CDR1 MNHNS, CDR2 SASEGT. CDR3 nucleotides: TGTGCCAGCAGTGAAACGGACAGGGGATTAACTGAAGCTTTCTTT. It yields the protein CASSETDRGLTEAFF.

The chain employs TRBV20-1 and TRBJ1-5, with a tentative D call TRBD1 (5 bases). The V and J ends lost 3 bases and 3 bases respectively, with 9 bases between them. Germline V gene data show CDR1 as DFQATT and CDR2 as SNEGSKA (reference sequence). The CDR3 covers 13 residues. CDR3 sequence: CSASQGSNQPQHF. The DNA of the CDR3 is TGCAGTGCTAGTCAGGGTTCCAATCAGCCCCAGCATTTT.

The V gene is TRBV6-2 or TRBV6-3, the J gene TRBJ1-5; 11 nucleotides line up with TRBD1. The V segment lost 7 bases and the J segment 7 bases; nucleotides outside the gene matches: 9. Per the germline V gene, CDR1 is MNHEY and CDR2 is SVGEGT. The CDR3 runs 15 residues. The CDR3 reads CASNKAGQGGQPQHF. CDR3 bases: TGTGCCAGCAACAAAGCGGGACAGGGGGGACAGCCCCAGCATTTT.